This is a list of T cell receptor beta chains from one sample in a study of blood T cell repertoires in COVID-19. Method: immunoSEQ multiplex PCR; TCRdb's copy keeps in-frame clones and lacks some. This sample has 220,000 or so clones, with about 85% found just once. Sequenced input: peripheral blood. These receptors were obtained from a man aged 50-60 years who had recovered from COVID-19. Each CDR3 is given with its conserved first and last residue. A D gene is named only where the DNA matches it firmly. Clone size appears in some rows only: once, few, many, or a class for an expanded clone.

V gene	D gene	clone size	J gene	CDR3 DNA	CDR3 protein
TRBV5-1	TRBD1	NA	TRBJ2-2	TGCGCCAGCAGCCCAAGGACAGGGGCTAACACCGGGGAGCTGTTTTTT	CASSPRTGANTGELFF
TRBV7-8	NA	NA	TRBJ1-5	TGTGCCAGCAGCTTACAGGGCCCGAATCAGCCCCAGCATTTT	CASSLQGPNQPQHF
TRBV2	TRBD1	NA	TRBJ1-1	TGTGCCAGTAAGGGACAGGGGGCTAGGCACACTGAAGCTTTCTTT	CASKGQGARHTEAFF
TRBV2	NA	once	TRBJ2-1	TGTGCCACCCTACGGGGCAATGAGCAGTTCTTC	CATLRGNEQFF
TRBV6-2/TRBV6-3	TRBD2	NA	TRBJ2-1	TGTGCCAGCAGTTACGGGACTAGCGAACGCTCCTACAATGAGCAGTTCTTC	CASSYGTSERSYNEQFF
TRBV7-9	TRBD1	NA	TRBJ2-3	TGTGCCAGCAGCCGAAGACAGGGGGTCAGCACAGATACGCAGTATTTT	CASSRRQGVSTDTQYF
TRBV28	NA	NA	TRBJ2-7	TGTGCCAGCACCACCGGAGGGGTCTACGAGCAGTACTTC	CASTTGGVYEQYF
TRBV2	NA	NA	TRBJ2-7	TGTGCCAGCAGGCAGGGAATTTACGAGCAGTACTTC	CASRQGIYEQYF
TRBV15	TRBD2	NA	TRBJ2-1	TGTGCCACCAGCAGAGGGACTAGCGGGATCTTGGATGAGCAGTTCTTC	CATSRGTSGILDEQFF
TRBV3-1/TRBV3-2	NA	NA	TRBJ1-5	TGTGCCAGCAGCCAAGGTGGCGCGGCTTCTAGCAATCAGCCCCAGCATTTT	CASSQGGAASSNQPQHF
TRBV7-9	NA	NA	TRBJ2-3	TGTGCCAGCAGCCCCCTACAGTGGGACACTAGCACAGATACGCAGTATTTT	CASSPLQWDTSTDTQYF
TRBV28	NA	NA	TRBJ2-7	TGTGCCAGTCACGCCGGGGGATGGTGGGAGCAGTACTTC	CASHAGGWWEQYF
TRBV21-1	NA	NA	TRBJ2-5	TGTGCCAGCACCCACGGGGACACCGGACTAGCGGGAGTAGAGACCCAGTACTTC	CASTHGDTGLAGVETQYF
TRBV7-8	TRBD1	NA	TRBJ1-6	TGTGCCAGCAGCTCGGTCGACAGGGCGCCTCATAATTCACCCCTCCACTTT	CASSSVDRAPHNSPLHF
TRBV19	NA	NA	TRBJ1-3	TGTGCCAGTGGGGCGTGGACAGCGAGCAACACCATATATTTT	CASGAWTASNTIYF
TRBV5-6	TRBD1	NA	TRBJ1-2	TGTGCCAGCAGCACCTGGACAGGGTGGGGCTACACCTTC	CASSTWTGWGYTF
TRBV14	TRBD2	NA	TRBJ2-1	TGTGCCAGCAGCCATACCTTACTAGCGGGAGAGGTAGATGAGCAGTTCTTC	CASSHTLLAGEVDEQFF
TRBV4-2	NA	NA	TRBJ2-7	TGTGCCAGCAGCCAAGGGCTCCTCCCCTTCTACGAGCAGTACTTC	CASSQGLLPFYEQYF
TRBV6-2/TRBV6-3	TRBD1	NA	TRBJ2-1	TGTGCCAGCAGTTCCGCGAGGACAGGGTTTGATGAGCAGTTCTTC	CASSSARTGFDEQFF
TRBV28	TRBD1	NA	TRBJ1-5	TGTGCCAGCAGTATCCCGGGACAGGGAGTTCAGCCCCAGCATTTT	CASSIPGQGVQPQHF
TRBV4-2	NA	once	TRBJ1-3	TGTGCCAGCAGCCAAGAAGGCAGGGCAGTGGGAAACACCATATATTTT	CASSQEGRAVGNTIYF
TRBV5-4	TRBD2	NA	TRBJ2-2	TGTGCCAGCAGCTTGCGGGCGGGAGGGCCAATCGGGGAGCTGTTTTTT	CASSLRAGGPIGELFF
TRBV7-2	NA	NA	TRBJ1-3	TGTGCCAGCAGCTTCACCTCGCAGGGTTCTGGAAACACCATATATTTT	CASSFTSQGSGNTIYF
TRBV4-2	NA	NA	TRBJ1-1	TGTGCCAGCACGACCGAGGAGGCGAACACTGAAGCTTTCTTT	CASTTEEANTEAFF
TRBV19	NA	few	TRBJ1-1	TGTGCCAGTAGTAGGGGGGGAGGGAACACTGAAGCTTTCTTT	CASSRGGGNTEAFF
TRBV30	NA	NA	TRBJ1-4	TGTGCCTGGAGTCACGGACCTCCGGGGGAAAAACTGTTTTTT	CAWSHGPPGEKLFF
TRBV7-9	TRBD2	NA	TRBJ2-1	TGTGCCAGCAGCCGAGATACTAGCGGGCCCTACAATGAGCAGTTCTTC	CASSRDTSGPYNEQFF
TRBV5-6	NA	NA	TRBJ1-2	TGTGCCAGCAACCTGGCGGGGCCCGGCGCCACTAACTATGGCTACACCTTC	CASNLAGPGATNYGYTF
TRBV27	NA	NA	TRBJ1-1	TGTGCCAGCAGTTCCGGTATGAACACTGAAGCTTTCTTT	CASSSGMNTEAFF
TRBV5-1	NA	few	TRBJ2-7	TGCGCCAGCAGCTTTAATTTGGTAAGGGGCGAGCAGTACTTC	CASSFNLVRGEQYF
TRBV16	NA	NA	TRBJ2-2	TGTGCCAGCAGCCAGGGCAGCACGAACACCGGGGAGCTGTTTTTT	CASSQGSTNTGELFF
TRBV28	TRBD1	once	TRBJ1-4	TGTGCCAGCAGCCCGGACAGGGTCGAGGAAAAACTGTTTTTT	CASSPDRVEEKLFF
TRBV6-1	NA	NA	TRBJ1-3	TGTGCCAGCAGTGAAGCGCCAGGAGGTTTTGGAAACACCATATATTTT	CASSEAPGGFGNTIYF
TRBV28	NA	NA	TRBJ1-2	TGTGCCAGCCAGGGGTTGGGTGGCTACACCTTC	CASQGLGGYTF
TRBV15	TRBD2	NA	TRBJ2-1	TGTGCCACCAGCGAGACGGGGAGCGGGAGGGGTCTTTACAATGAGCAGTTCTTC	CATSETGSGRGLYNEQFF
TRBV6-5	TRBD1	NA	TRBJ1-3	TGTGCCAGCAGTTACGGACAGGTCTCTGGAAACACCATATATTTT	CASSYGQVSGNTIYF
TRBV28	NA	once	TRBJ1-1	TGTGCCAGCAGTCCTTCAGGGTTCCACACTGAAGCTTTCTTT	CASSPSGFHTEAFF
TRBV19	TRBD1	NA	TRBJ1-6	TGTGCCAGTAAAGATCGGACAGGAGATTCTCCCCTCCACTTT	CASKDRTGDSPLHF
TRBV2	TRBD1	NA	TRBJ1-5	TGTGCCAGCAACACCAGGGGGCGGGGCAATCAGCCCCAGCATTTT	CASNTRGRGNQPQHF
TRBV7-8	NA	NA	TRBJ2-2	TGTGCCAGCAGCTCAACTCGGTCCGCCGGGGAGCTGTTTTTT	CASSSTRSAGELFF
TRBV7-9	NA	NA	TRBJ2-2	TGTGCCAGCAGCCGTCTAGCGCCGAACACCGGGGAGCTGTTTTTT	CASSRLAPNTGELFF